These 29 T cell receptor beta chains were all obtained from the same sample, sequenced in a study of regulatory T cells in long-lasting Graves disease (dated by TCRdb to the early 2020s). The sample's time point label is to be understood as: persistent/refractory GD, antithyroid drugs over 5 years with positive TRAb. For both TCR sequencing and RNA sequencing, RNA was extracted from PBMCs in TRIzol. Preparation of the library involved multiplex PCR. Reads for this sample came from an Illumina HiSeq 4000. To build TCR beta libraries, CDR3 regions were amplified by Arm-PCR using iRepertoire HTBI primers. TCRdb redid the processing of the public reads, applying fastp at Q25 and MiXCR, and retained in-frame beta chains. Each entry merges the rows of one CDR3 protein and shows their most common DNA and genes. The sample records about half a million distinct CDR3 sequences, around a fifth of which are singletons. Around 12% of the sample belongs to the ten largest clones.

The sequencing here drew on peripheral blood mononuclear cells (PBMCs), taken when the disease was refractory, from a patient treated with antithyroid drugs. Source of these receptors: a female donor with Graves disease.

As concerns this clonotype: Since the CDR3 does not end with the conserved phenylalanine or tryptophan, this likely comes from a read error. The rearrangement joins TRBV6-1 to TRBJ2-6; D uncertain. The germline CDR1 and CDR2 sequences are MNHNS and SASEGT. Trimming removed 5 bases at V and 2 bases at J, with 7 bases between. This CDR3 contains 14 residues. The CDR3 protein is CASSQLTGANVLTC. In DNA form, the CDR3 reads TGTGCCAGCAGTCAGTTGACTGGGGCCAACGTCCTGACTTGC.

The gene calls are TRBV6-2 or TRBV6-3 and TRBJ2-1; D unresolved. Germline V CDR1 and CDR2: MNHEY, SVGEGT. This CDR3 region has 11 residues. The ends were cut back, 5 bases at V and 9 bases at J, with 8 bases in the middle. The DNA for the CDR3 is TGTGCCAGCAGTCGACCGGGTGAGCAGTTCTTC. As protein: CASSRPGEQFF.

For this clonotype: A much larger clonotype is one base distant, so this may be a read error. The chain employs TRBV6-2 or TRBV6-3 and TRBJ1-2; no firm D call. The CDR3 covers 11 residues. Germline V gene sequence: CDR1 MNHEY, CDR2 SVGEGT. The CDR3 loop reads CASRAFYGHTF. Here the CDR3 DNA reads TGTGCCAGCAGGGCTTTCTATGGCCACACCTTC.

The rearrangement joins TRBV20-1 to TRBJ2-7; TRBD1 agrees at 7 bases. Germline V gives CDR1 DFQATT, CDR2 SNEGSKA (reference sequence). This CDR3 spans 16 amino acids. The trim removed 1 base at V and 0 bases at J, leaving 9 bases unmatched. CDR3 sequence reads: CSARVGGRGSSYEQYF. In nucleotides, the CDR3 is TGCAGTGCTAGAGTAGGGGGCAGGGGGAGCTCCTACGAGCAGTACTTC.

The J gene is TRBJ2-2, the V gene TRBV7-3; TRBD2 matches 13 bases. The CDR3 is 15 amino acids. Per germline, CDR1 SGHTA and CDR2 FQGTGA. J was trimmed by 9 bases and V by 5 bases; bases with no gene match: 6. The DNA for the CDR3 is TGTGCCAGCAGCGCAACTAGCGGGAGGGCTAGGGAGCTGTTTTTT. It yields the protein CASSATSGRARELFF.

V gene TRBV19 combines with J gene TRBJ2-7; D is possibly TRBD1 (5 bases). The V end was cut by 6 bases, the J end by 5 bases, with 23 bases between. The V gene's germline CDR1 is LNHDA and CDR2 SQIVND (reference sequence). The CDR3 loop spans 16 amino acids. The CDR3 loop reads CASSDSGRARVDEQYF. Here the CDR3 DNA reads TGTGCCAGTAGCGATTCCGGCAGGGCAAGGGTCGACGAGCAGTACTTC. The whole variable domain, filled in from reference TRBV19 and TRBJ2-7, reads DGGITQSPKYLFRKEGQNVTLSCEQNLNHDAMYWYRQDPGQGLRLIYYSQIVNDFQKGDIAEGYSVSREKKESFPLTVTSAQKNPTAFYLCASSDSGRARVDEQYFGPGTRLTVT.

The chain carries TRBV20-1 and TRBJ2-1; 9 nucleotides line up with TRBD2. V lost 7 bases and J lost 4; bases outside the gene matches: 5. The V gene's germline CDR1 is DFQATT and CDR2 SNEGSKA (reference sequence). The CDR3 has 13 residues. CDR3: CSGLAARYNEQFF. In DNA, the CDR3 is TGCAGTGGACTAGCGGCAAGGTACAATGAGCAGTTCTTC.

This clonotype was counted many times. CDR3 sequence reads: CASSLRQAPNEKLFF. CDR3 DNA: TGTGCCAGCAGTCTAAGACAGGCCCCGAATGAAAAACTGTTTTTT. This chain uses TRBV27 with TRBJ1-4, with a weak D call TRBD1 (6 bases). Germline V gene lookup returns CDR1 MNHEY and CDR2 SMNVEV (reference sequence). The V end lost 5 bases, the J end lost 5 bases, and 15 bases lay between the germline ends. CDR3 length: 15 amino acids.

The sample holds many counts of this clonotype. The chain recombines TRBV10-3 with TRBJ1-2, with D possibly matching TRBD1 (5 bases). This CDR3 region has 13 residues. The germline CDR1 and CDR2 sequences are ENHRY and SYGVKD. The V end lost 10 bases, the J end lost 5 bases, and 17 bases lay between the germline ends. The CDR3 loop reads CATTEGREYGYTF. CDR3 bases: TGTGCCACGACGGAGGGCAGGGAATATGGCTACACCTTC.

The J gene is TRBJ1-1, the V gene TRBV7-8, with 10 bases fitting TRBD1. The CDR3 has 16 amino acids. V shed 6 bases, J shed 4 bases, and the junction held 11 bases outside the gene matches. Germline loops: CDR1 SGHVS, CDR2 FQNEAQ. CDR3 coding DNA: TGTGCCAGCAGACCTGACTTTGGGACAGGGGCCACTGAAGCTTTCTTT. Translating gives CASRPDFGTGATEAFF.

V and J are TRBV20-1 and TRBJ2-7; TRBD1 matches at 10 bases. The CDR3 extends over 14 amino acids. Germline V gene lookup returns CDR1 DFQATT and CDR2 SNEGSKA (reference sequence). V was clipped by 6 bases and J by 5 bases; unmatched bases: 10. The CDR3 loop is CSADDRGQLHEQYF. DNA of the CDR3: TGCAGTGCCGACGACAGGGGGCAGCTCCACGAGCAGTACTTC.

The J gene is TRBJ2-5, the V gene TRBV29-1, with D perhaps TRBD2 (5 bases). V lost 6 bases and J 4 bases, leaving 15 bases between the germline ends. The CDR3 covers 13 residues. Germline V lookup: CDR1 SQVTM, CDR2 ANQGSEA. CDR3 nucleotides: TGCAGCGTGGTGGTGGGCGCGGGAGAGACCCAGTACTTC. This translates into CSVVVGAGETQYF.

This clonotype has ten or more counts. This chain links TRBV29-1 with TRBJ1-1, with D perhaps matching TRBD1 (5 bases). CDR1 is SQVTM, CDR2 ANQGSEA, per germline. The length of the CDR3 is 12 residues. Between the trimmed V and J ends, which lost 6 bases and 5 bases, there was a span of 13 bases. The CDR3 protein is CSVRDWTTEAFF. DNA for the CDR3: TGCAGCGTCCGGGACTGGACAACTGAAGCTTTCTTT.

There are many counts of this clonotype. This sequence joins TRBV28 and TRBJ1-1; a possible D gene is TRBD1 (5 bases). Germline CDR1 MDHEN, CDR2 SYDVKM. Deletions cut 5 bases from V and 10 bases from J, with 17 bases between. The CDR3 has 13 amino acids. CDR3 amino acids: CASSPPPPGGAFF. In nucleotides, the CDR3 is TGTGCCAGCAGTCCCCCACCCCCCGGGGGAGCTTTCTTT.

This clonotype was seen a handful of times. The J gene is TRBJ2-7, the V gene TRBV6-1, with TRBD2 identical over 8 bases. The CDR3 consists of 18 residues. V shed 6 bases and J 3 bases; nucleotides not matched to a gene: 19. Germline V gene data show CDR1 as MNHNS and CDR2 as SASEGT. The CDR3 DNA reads TGTGCCAGCAGCCTAAACCCCAACCTCCCGACTAGCGACTACGAGCAGTACTTC. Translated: CASSLNPNLPTSDYEQYF.

The CDR3 loop is CASTSGHLNTEAFF. The CDR3 DNA follows: TGTGCCAGCACCTCGGGACACCTCAACACTGAAGCTTTCTTT. The J gene is TRBJ1-1, the V gene TRBV9; a weak D match, TRBD1 (6 bases). Germline V gene data show CDR1 as SGDLS and CDR2 as YYNGEE. The CDR3 loop spans 14 amino acids. V shed 6 bases and J shed 2 bases, with 14 bases lying between them.

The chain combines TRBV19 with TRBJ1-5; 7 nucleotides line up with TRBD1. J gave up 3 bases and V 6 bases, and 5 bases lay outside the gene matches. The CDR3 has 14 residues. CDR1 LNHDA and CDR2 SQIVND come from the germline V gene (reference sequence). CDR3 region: CASRSTGDNQPQHF. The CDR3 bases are TGTGCCAGTAGGTCTACAGGGGACAATCAGCCCCAGCATTTT.

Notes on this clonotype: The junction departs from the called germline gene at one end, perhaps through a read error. CDR3 protein: CASTPSARRGVGYAF. The CDR3 DNA is TGTGCCAGTACCCCCTCGGCGAGACGAGGTGTTGGCTACGCCTTC. The V and J genes are TRBV19 and TRBJ1-2, with D uncertain. The CDR3 loop spans 15 amino acids. The germline gives CDR1 LNHDA, CDR2 SQIVND (reference sequence).

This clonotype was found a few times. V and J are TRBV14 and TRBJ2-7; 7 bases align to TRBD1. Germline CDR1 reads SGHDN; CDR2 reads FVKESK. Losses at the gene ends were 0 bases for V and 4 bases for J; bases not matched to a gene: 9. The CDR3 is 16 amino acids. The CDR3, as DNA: TGTGCCAGCAGCCAAGATGATCGGGACAGAAGGTACGAGCAGTACTTC. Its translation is CASSQDDRDRRYEQYF.

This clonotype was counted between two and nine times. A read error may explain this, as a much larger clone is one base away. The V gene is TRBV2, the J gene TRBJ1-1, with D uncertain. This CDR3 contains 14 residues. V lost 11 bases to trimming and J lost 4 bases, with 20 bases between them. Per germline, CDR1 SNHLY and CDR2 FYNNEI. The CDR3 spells CAGMADGSFTEAFF. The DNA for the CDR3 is TGTGCCGGCATGGCGGACGGATCCTTCACTGAAGCTTTCTTT.

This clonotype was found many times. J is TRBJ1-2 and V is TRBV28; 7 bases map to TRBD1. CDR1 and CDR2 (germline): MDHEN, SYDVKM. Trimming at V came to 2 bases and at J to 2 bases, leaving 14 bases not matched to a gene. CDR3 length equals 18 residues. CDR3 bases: TGTGCCAGCAGTTTAGGAGGGGGACAGATTATAAGAAACTATGGCTACACCTTC. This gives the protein CASSLGGGQIIRNYGYTF.

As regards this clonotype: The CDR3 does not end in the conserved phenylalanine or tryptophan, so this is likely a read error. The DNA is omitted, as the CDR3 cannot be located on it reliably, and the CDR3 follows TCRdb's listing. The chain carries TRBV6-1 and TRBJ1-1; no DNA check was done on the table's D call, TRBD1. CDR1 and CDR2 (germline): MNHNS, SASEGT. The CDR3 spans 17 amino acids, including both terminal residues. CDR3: CASSTGGAPNLNTEVFS.

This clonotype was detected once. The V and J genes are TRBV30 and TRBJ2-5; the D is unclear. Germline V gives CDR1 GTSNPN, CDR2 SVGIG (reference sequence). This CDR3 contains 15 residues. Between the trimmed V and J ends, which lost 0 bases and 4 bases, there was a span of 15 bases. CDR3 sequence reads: CAWSVTPRQTETQYF. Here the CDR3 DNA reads TGTGCCTGGAGTGTAACTCCCCGGCAGACAGAGACCCAGTACTTC.

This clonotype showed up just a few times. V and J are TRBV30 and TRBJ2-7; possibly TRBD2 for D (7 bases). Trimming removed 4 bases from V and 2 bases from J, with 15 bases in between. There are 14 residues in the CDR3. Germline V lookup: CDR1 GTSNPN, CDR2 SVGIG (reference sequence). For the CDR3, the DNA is TGTGCCTGGAACAAGGGGGGGCTTACCTACGAGCAGTACTTC. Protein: CAWNKGGLTYEQYF.

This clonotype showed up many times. The CDR3 protein is CASSLGSRAETQYF. As DNA, the CDR3 is TGTGCCAGCAGCTTAGGTTCTCGCGCAGAGACCCAGTACTTC. The genes are TRBV11-2 and TRBJ2-5; D ambiguous. This CDR3 contains 14 residues. The germline CDR1 and CDR2 sequences are SGHAT and FQNNGV. With 1 base removed from V and 4 bases from J, the gap between germline ends came to 10 bases.

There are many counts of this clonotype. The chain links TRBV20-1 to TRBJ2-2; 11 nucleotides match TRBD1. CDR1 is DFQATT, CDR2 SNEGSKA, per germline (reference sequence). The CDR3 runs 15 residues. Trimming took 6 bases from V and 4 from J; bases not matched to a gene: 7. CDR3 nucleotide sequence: TGCAGTGCGCCAGGACAGGGGGCTGCCACCGGGGAGCTGTTTTTT. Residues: CSAPGQGAATGELFF.

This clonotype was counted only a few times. CDR3 DNA sequence: TGTGCCAGCAGTGAAGAACACTCTGGGGCCAACGTCCTGACTTTC. It translates to CASSEEHSGANVLTF. The chain has TRBV6-1 and TRBJ2-6; D gene unclear. Deletions cut 1 base from V and 0 bases from J, with 4 bases between. CDR3 length: 15 residues. Germline V gives CDR1 MNHNS, CDR2 SASEGT.

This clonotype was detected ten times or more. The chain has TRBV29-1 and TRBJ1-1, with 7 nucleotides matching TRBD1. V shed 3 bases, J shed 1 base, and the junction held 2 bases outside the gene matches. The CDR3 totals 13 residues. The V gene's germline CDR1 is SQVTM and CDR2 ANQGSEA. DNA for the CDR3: TGCAGCGTTGATAGACAGGGGAACACTGAAGCTTTCTTT. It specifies CSVDRQGNTEAFF.

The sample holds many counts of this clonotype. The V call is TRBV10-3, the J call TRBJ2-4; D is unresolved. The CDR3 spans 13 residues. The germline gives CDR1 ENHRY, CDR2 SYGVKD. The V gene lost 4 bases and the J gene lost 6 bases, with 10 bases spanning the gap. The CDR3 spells CAISGDQGNIQYF. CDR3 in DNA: TGTGCCATCAGTGGGGATCAAGGAAACATTCAGTACTTC.